This T cell receptor beta chain came from a study of blood T cell repertoires in COVID-19. Study summary: Acute-phase and convalescent COVID-19 samples originated in the United States, Italy and Spain.

CDR1 is MNHEY and CDR2 is SVGEGT in the germline V gene. The CDR3 loop spans 18 amino acids. Between the trimmed V and J ends, which lost 0 bases and 0 bases, there was a span of 15 bases. Clones were read by immunoSEQ multiplex PCR, and TCRdb kept only the in-frame ones, dropping some. Of some 200,000 clones in the sample, about 90% were seen once. Sequencing was carried out using peripheral blood. The sequence came from a man aged 30 to 45 with acute or convalescent COVID-19. The chain links TRBV6-2 or TRBV6-3 to TRBJ1-3; D gene unclear. The CDR3 nucleotides are TGTGCCAGCAGTTACTCGAGGTGGCGCCCCGTCTCTGGAAACACCATATATTTT. This translates into CASSYSRWRPVSGNTIYF.